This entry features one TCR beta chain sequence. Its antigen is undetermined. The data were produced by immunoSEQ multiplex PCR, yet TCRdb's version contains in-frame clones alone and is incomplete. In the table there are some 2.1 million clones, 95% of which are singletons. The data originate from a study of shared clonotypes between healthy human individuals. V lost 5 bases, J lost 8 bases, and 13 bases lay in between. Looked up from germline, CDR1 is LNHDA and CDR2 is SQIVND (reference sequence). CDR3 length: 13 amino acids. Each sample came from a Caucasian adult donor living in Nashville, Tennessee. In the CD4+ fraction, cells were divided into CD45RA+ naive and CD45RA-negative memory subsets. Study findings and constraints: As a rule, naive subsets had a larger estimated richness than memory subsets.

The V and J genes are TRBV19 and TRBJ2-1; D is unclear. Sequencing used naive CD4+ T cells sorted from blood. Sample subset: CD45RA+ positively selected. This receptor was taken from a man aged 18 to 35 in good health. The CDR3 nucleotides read TGTGCCAGTAGTCGGTTGTCCTTGGATGAGCAGTTCTTC. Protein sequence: CASSRLSLDEQFF.